Shown below are 29 T cell receptor beta chains from a single sample sequenced in a study of cytomegalovirus exposure and HLA in healthy donors. Sequenced by immunoSEQ multiplex PCR; TCRdb stores in-frame clones only, minus some. The top ten hold over 0.9% of the sample, which has some 290,000 clones, roughly 88% seen once. The sequencing sample was made of PBMCs. The receptor set was obtained from a young man in good health and CMV-seronegative.

The chain carries TRBV10-2 and TRBJ2-2; 7 nucleotides agree with TRBD2. CDR3 size: 15 residues. J was trimmed by 1 base and V by 4 bases; bases with no gene match: 3. CDR1 and CDR2 from the germline V gene are WSHSY and SAAADI. The CDR3 protein is CASSALAGNTGELFF. As DNA, the CDR3 is TGCGCCAGCAGTGCGTTAGCGGGGAACACCGGGGAGCTGTTTTTT.

The genes are TRBV11-2 and TRBJ2-7, with 9 nucleotides matching TRBD1. J gave up 4 bases and V 4 bases, and 5 bases lay outside the gene matches. CDR3 length: 14 residues. CDR1 and CDR2 (germline): SGHAT, FQNNGV. CDR3 nucleotide sequence: TGTGCCAGCAGCTACGGACAGGGGAAGTACGAGCAGTACTTC. This translates into CASSYGQGKYEQYF.

This chain uses TRBV27 with TRBJ2-7; 15 nucleotides match TRBD2. Germline loops: CDR1 MNHEY, CDR2 SMNVEV (reference sequence). V was clipped by 4 bases and J by 2 bases; unmatched bases: 12. The CDR3 is made up of 19 amino acids. DNA for the CDR3: TGTGCCAGCAGTTCCCCCCCGGGACTAGCGGGGGGCAAGACCTACGAGCAGTACTTC. Residues: CASSSPPGLAGGKTYEQYF.

This clone occurred a few times. J is TRBJ2-7 and V is TRBV27; D is perhaps TRBD1 (5 bases). The CDR3 loop spans 13 amino acids. Trimming took off 4 bases at V and 2 bases at J, with 9 bases between the two ends. Germline-derived CDR1 and CDR2 are MNHEY and SMNVEV (reference sequence). The CDR3 region is CASSWGGAYEQYF. CDR3 nucleotide sequence: TGTGCCAGCAGTTGGGGCGGTGCCTACGAGCAGTACTTC.

The genes are TRBV25-1 and TRBJ2-7; D not resolved. There are 13 residues in the CDR3. Deletions cut 1 base from V and 6 bases from J, with 10 bases between. Germline values: CDR1 MGHDK, CDR2 SYGVNS. CDR3 in DNA: TGTGCCAGCAGTGAATGTACCAGGTGCGAGCAGTACTTC. Amino acids: CASSECTRCEQYF.

This clone was counted a single time. J is TRBJ2-4 and V is TRBV10-1; TRBD2 might be the D (6 bases). V was shortened by 4 bases and J by 9 bases, with 13 bases between the two germline ends. Germline CDR1 WNHNN, CDR2 SYGVQD (reference sequence). This CDR3 is built from 13 residues. As DNA, the CDR3 is TGCGCCAGCAGTGTGAGTAGCGGTACCATTCAGTACTTC. Protein sequence: CASSVSSGTIQYF.

This sequence joins TRBV7-9 and TRBJ2-2; 8 nucleotides match TRBD2. V was pared by 3 bases and J by 0 bases, with 6 bases of the junction left unmatched. The V gene's germline CDR1 is SEHNR and CDR2 FQNEAQ (reference sequence). There are 17 residues in the CDR3. For the CDR3, the DNA is TGTGCCAGCAGCTTCATAGCGGGGAAGACGAACACCGGGGAGCTGTTTTTT. It codes for CASSFIAGKTNTGELFF. Based on the CDR3 plus reference TRBV7-9 and TRBJ2-2, the full variable domain is DTGVSQNPRHKITKRGQNVTFRCDPISEHNRLYWYRQTLGQGPEFLTYFQNEAQLEKSRLLSDRFSAERPKGSFSTLEIQRTEQGDSAMYLCASSFIAGKTNTGELFFGEGSRLTVL.

The chain uses TRBV27 and TRBJ1-6; no clear D gene. The CDR3 has 15 residues. Germline V gene lookup returns CDR1 MNHEY and CDR2 SMNVEV (reference sequence). The V end lost 6 bases, the J end lost 9 bases, and 18 bases lay between the germline ends. The CDR3 spells CASSIGGSLGSPLHF. DNA of the CDR3: TGTGCCAGCAGCATAGGAGGGTCTCTGGGTTCACCCCTCCACTTT.

J is TRBJ2-5 and V is TRBV19, with 11 positions matching TRBD1. CDR1 is LNHDA and CDR2 is SQIVND in the germline V gene (reference sequence). This CDR3 region has 15 residues. V was pared by 5 bases and J by 4 bases, with 6 bases of the junction left unmatched. Here the CDR3 reads CASSPGTGGRETQYF. The CDR3 DNA reads as TGTGCCAGTAGTCCCGGGACAGGGGGTCGAGAGACCCAGTACTTC.

The CDR3 DNA is TGCGCCAGCAGCCAAGTCGGTGGGAGGGGATATCAGCCCCAGCATTTT. Protein product: CASSQVGGRGYQPQHF. The V call is TRBV4-3, the J call TRBJ1-5, with D tentatively TRBD1 (5 bases). Trimming left V 1 base short and J 5 bases short, with 15 bases between. The CDR3 length is 16 residues. Germline-derived CDR1 and CDR2 are LGHNA and YSLEER.

CDR3 amino acids: CASSRLAGGDEQFF. The CDR3, as DNA: TGTGCCAGCAGCCGACTAGCGGGGGGTGATGAGCAGTTCTTC. The V call is TRBV7-6, the J call TRBJ2-1; 13 bases line up with TRBD2. Per germline, CDR1 SGHVS and CDR2 FNYEAQ. The CDR3 is 14 residues long. V was pared by 5 bases and J by 8 bases, with 3 bases of the junction left unmatched.

The rearrangement links TRBV4-1 to TRBJ1-3; D uncertain. The germline CDR1 and CDR2 sequences are MGHRA and YSYEKL. V was pared by 1 base and J by 0 bases, with 10 bases between. This CDR3 spans 16 amino acids. CDR3 in amino acids: CASSQGYRSSGNTIYF. CDR3 coding DNA: TGCGCCAGCAGCCAAGGCTACCGGAGCTCTGGAAACACCATATATTTT.

The J gene is TRBJ2-5, the V gene TRBV27; D might be TRBD1 (5 bases). V was clipped by 5 bases and J by 7 bases, with 26 bases between them. Germline CDR1 reads MNHEY; CDR2 reads SMNVEV (reference sequence). CDR3 length: 17 amino acids. The CDR3 DNA sequence: TGTGCCAGCAGTCGATCACCACAGGAACTAAGATTGGGGACCCAGTACTTC. It yields the protein CASSRSPQELRLGTQYF.

This clone was found once. The rearrangement links TRBV7-2 to TRBJ2-7, with D unclear. The V end was cut by 2 bases, the J end by 2 bases, with 10 bases between. The germline V gene has CDR1 SGHTA and CDR2 FQGNSA. The CDR3 is made up of 14 amino acids. As DNA, the CDR3 is TGTGCCAGCAGCTTACAAGCCGTGGCCTACGAGCAGTACTTC. Amino acid sequence: CASSLQAVAYEQYF.

The chain joins TRBV7-2 to TRBJ2-5; TRBD2 matches at 9 bases. Unmatched junction bases numbered 15, after V lost 5 bases and J lost 5 bases. The CDR3 extends over 17 amino acids. Germline lookup yields CDR1 SGHTA and CDR2 FQGNSA. The CDR3 protein is CASSPGWGSGGWETQYF. The CDR3 region has the DNA TGTGCCAGCAGCCCCGGCTGGGGGAGCGGGGGGTGGGAGACCCAGTACTTC. The variable domain in full, completed from reference TRBV7-2 and TRBJ2-5, reads GAGVSQSPSNKVTEKGKDVELRCDPISGHTALYWYRQSLGQGLEFLIYFQGNSAPDKSGLPSDRFSAERTGGSVSTLTIQRTQQEDSAVYLCASSPGWGSGGWETQYFGPGTRLLVL.

This clone occurred a few times. The CDR3 DNA reads as TGTGCCAGCAGTTCCCGGGAGGGTTCACCCCTCCACTTT. Translated: CASSSREGSPLHF. V usage is TRBV2 and J usage is TRBJ1-6, with D unclear. CDR3 size: 13 residues. CDR1 is SNHLY, CDR2 FYNNEI, per germline. Between the trimmed V and J ends, which lost 5 bases and 9 bases, there was a span of 11 bases.

The chain employs TRBV19 and TRBJ1-1; no firm D call. V was pared by 7 bases and J by 4 bases, with 16 bases between. Germline CDR1 and CDR2: LNHDA and SQIVND (reference sequence). The CDR3 is 14 amino acids. CDR3 amino acids: CASTEGPVPTEAFF. The DNA of the CDR3 is TGTGCCAGTACGGAGGGTCCCGTCCCCACTGAAGCTTTCTTT.

The sample holds one count of this clone. The chain is built from TRBV11-2 and TRBJ1-3, with a tentative D call TRBD1 (6 bases). Trimming pared 5 bases from V and 9 bases from J, leaving 23 bases between. This CDR3 comprises 16 residues. The germline V gene has CDR1 SGHAT and CDR2 FQNNGV. The CDR3 region is CASSLLEQGVWGTIYF. The DNA of the CDR3 is TGTGCCAGCAGCCTTCTCGAACAGGGAGTTTGGGGCACCATATATTTT.

The chain has TRBV25-1 and TRBJ2-1, with 9 positions matching TRBD2. V lost 7 bases to trimming and J lost 12 bases; unmatched junction nucleotides: 16. CDR3 length equals 15 residues. CDR1 is MGHDK, CDR2 SYGVNS, per germline. The CDR3 coding sequence is TGTGCCAGCACCCCCCGAAGCCTAGCGGGAAAAGGGCAGTTCTTC. It encodes CASTPRSLAGKGQFF.

This chain connects TRBV4-3 to TRBJ1-2; D perhaps matches TRBD1 (6 bases). The length of the CDR3 is 14 residues. Trimming took 1 base from V and 9 from J, leaving 15 bases between them. From germline, CDR1 is LGHNA and CDR2 YSLEER. CDR3 in amino acids: CASSQGTASISYTF. The CDR3 coding sequence is TGCGCCAGCAGCCAAGGGACAGCCTCTATTAGCTACACCTTC.

This clone was seen once. This chain uses TRBV30 with TRBJ1-1; D not certain. This CDR3 contains 14 residues. Germline V CDR1 and CDR2: GTSNPN, SVGIG (reference sequence). Trimming took off 0 bases at V and 1 base at J, with 9 bases between the two ends. This CDR3 reads CAWSVTDQNTEAFF. CDR3 nucleotide sequence: TGTGCCTGGAGTGTAACAGACCAGAACACTGAAGCTTTCTTT.

CDR3 bases: TGTGCCAGCAGTCAGGGGACAGATACGCAGTATTTT. Protein product: CASSQGTDTQYF. V usage is TRBV25-1 and J usage is TRBJ2-3; possibly TRBD1 for D (6 bases). This CDR3 comprises 12 residues. V lost 5 bases, J lost 3 bases, and 6 bases lay in between. Germline assignment: CDR1 MGHDK and CDR2 SYGVNS. The full variable domain, in which reference TRBV25-1 and TRBJ2-3 provide the parts outside the CDR3, is EADIYQTPRYLVIGTGKKITLECSQTMGHDKMYWYQQDPGMELHLIHYSYGVNSTEKGDLSSESTVSRIRTEHFPLTLESARPSHTSQYLCASSQGTDTQYFGPGTRLTVL.

The chain uses TRBV10-2 and TRBJ1-5; 10 nucleotides align to TRBD1. The CDR3 sequence is 18 residues long. Trimming took 0 bases from V and 3 from J; bases not matched to a gene: 8. CDR1 and CDR2 (germline): WSHSY, SAAADI. CDR3 sequence (DNA): TGCGCCAGCAGTGAGTCGGGACAGGGGCTTGGGCCCAATCAGCCCCAGCATTTT. Protein: CASSESGQGLGPNQPQHF.

V is TRBV7-2 and J is TRBJ1-5, with D maybe TRBD1 (5 bases). The V and J ends lost 5 bases and 7 bases respectively, with 18 bases between them. CDR1 SGHTA and CDR2 FQGNSA come from the germline V gene. The CDR3 is made up of 15 amino acids. The CDR3 coding sequence is TGTGCCAGCAGCCGGACCCGGGGGTTGGTACAGCCCCAGCATTTT. This sequence encodes CASSRTRGLVQPQHF.

The rearrangement uses TRBV10-2 and TRBJ2-5; TRBD2 matches 7 bases. The ends lost 6 bases at V and 1 base at J; junction bases unmatched: 5. Germline assignment: CDR1 WSHSY and CDR2 SAAADI. The CDR3 is 14 amino acids. The CDR3 sequence: CASRLGGTQETQYF. In DNA form, the CDR3 reads TGCGCCAGCAGGCTCGGGGGGACCCAAGAGACCCAGTACTTC.

The chain employs TRBV5-6 and TRBJ2-5; TRBD1 matches at 10 bases. The V gene's germline CDR1 is SGHDT and CDR2 YYEEEE. J lost 5 bases, V lost 2 bases, and 12 bases had no gene match. The CDR3 is 17 amino acids. CDR3 nucleotides: TGTGCCAGCAGCTTAACCGGGACAGGGGCCTACGGTGAGACCCAGTACTTC. Translating it yields CASSLTGTGAYGETQYF.

In DNA, the CDR3 is TGTGCCAGCAGTGATGACTTGTCGGGGGGGCCAGATACGCAGTATTTT. Protein product: CASSDDLSGGPDTQYF. The chain is built from TRBV25-1 and TRBJ2-3, with 8 bases identical to TRBD2. Looked up from germline, CDR1 is MGHDK and CDR2 is SYGVNS. There are 16 residues in the CDR3. Unmatched junction bases numbered 9, after V lost 3 bases and J lost 4 bases.

This clone was observed once. The chain recombines TRBV5-1 with TRBJ2-1; possible D gene TRBD1, 5 bases. Trimming removed 0 bases at V and 1 base at J, with 5 bases between. The CDR3 length is 14 residues. CDR1 SGHRS and CDR2 YFSETQ come from the germline V gene. CDR3 DNA sequence: TGCGCCAGCAGCTTGGAGGGGTCCTACAATGAGCAGTTCTTC. It translates to CASSLEGSYNEQFF.

The J gene is TRBJ2-1, the V gene TRBV5-1, with 7 bases matching TRBD2. Germline assignment: CDR1 SGHRS and CDR2 YFSETQ. V dropped 2 bases and J dropped 1; count of bases not matched to a gene: 3. The CDR3 length is 15 residues. The CDR3 region has the DNA TGCGCCAGCAGCTTAGCGGGGCTATCCTACAATGAGCAGTTCTTC. It is translated as CASSLAGLSYNEQFF.